This passage covers 5 T cell receptor beta chains from one sample sequenced in a study of breast tumors, draining lymph nodes, adjacent tissues. MiXCR, applied by TCRdb to the multiplex PCR reads, yields one record per CDR3 protein. The table shows fewer than 150,000 distinct CDR3 sequences, with about 20% occurring only once. The lymph nodes were axillary draining lymph nodes from breast cancer patients. The specimen sequenced was axillary lymph node tissue. The receptor source for this set is a female donor with breast cancer. Some clones in this sample may be carry-over from other donors' samples.

Comment on this clonotype: Since a much larger clone is just one base distant, this may be a read error. The chain recombines TRBV20-1 with TRBJ2-6; D is uncertain. The CDR3 is 13 amino acids. The V and J ends lost 8 bases and 3 bases respectively, with 11 bases between them. Germline values: CDR1 DFQATT, CDR2 SNEGSKA (reference sequence). DNA of the CDR3: TGCAGTACCCGCCTCCATGGGGCCAACGTCCTGACTTTC. Translated: CSTRLHGANVLTF.

This clonotype was observed a handful of times. J is TRBJ2-5 and V is TRBV29-1; D is tentatively TRBD1 or TRBD2 (5 bases each). V shed 0 bases and J shed 4 bases, with 9 bases lying between them. Germline-derived CDR1 and CDR2 are SQVTM and ANQGSEA. This CDR3 contains 13 residues. The CDR3 protein is CSVEDWGRETQYF. CDR3 DNA sequence: TGCAGCGTTGAAGATTGGGGGAGAGAGACCCAGTACTTC.

As to this clonotype: A clone one base away is much larger, so this may be a read error. The V gene is TRBV5-4, the J gene TRBJ2-7; the D call may be TRBD1 or TRBD2 (5 bases each). V lost 0 bases and J 6 bases, leaving 16 bases between the germline ends. This CDR3 has 15 residues. The germline gives CDR1 SGHNT, CDR2 YYREEE (reference sequence). CDR3 loop: CASSLDGTGLCEQYF. In DNA form, the CDR3 reads TGTGCCAGCAGCTTGGACGGGACCGGCCTTTGCGAGCAGTACTTC.

This clonotype was counted at least ten times. The chain uses TRBV2 and TRBJ2-7; D ambiguous. The CDR3 extends over 13 amino acids. Trimming took off 6 bases at V and 3 bases at J, with 12 bases between the two ends. The germline V gene encodes CDR1 SNHLY and CDR2 FYNNEI. CDR3 protein: CASSPRPSYEQYF. DNA of the CDR3: TGTGCCAGCAGCCCCAGACCCAGCTACGAGCAGTACTTC. Drawing the rest from reference TRBV2 and TRBJ2-7, the complete variable domain is EPEVTQTPSHQVTQMGQEVILRCVPISNHLYFYWYRQILGQKVEFLVSFYNNEISEKSEIFDDQFSVERPDGSNFTLKIRSTKLEDSAMYFCASSPRPSYEQYFGPGTRLTVT.

This clonotype appeared many times. CDR3 nucleotides: TGTGCCAGCAAGATGGAACTAGCGGGATCCGAGCAGTACTTC. Its protein is CASKMELAGSEQYF. V usage is TRBV6-5 and J usage is TRBJ2-7; the match to TRBD2 covers 10 bases. This CDR3 has 14 residues. The ends lost 7 bases at V and 6 bases at J; junction bases unmatched: 9. Germline V CDR1 and CDR2: MNHEY, SVGAGI.